Shown below are 18 T cell receptor delta chains from a single sample sequenced in a study of gamma-delta T cells after stem cell transplantation. TCRdb re-analyzed the RT-PCR reads via CATT. The data contain around 3,500 delta-chain clones, about a sixth of them singletons. The material sequenced was gamma-delta T cells. The receptor set was obtained from a human donor. It is not recorded whose cells these are; they may come from a transplant donor.

This clone was seen more than once but under ten times. V gene TRDV2 combines with J gene TRDJ1; TRDD3 aligns across 8 bases. Germline values: CDR1 GEAIGNYY, CDR2 EKD. V was clipped by 3 bases and J by 0 bases; unmatched bases: 8. The CDR3 contains 16 residues. The CDR3 reads CACDSPWGSYTDKLIF. DNA for the CDR3: TGTGCCTGTGACTCCCCCTGGGGGAGCTACACCGATAAACTCATCTTT.

This clone was counted a single time. The chain uses TRDV2 and TRDJ1; 12 bases agree with TRDD3. The CDR3 consists of 20 residues. Germline V CDR1 and CDR2: GEAIGNYY, EKD. V gave up 4 bases and J gave up 0 bases; unmatched junction bases: 17. Here the CDR3 DNA reads TGTGCCTGTGAGGGTCTAGCTGGGGGATACGCGTTTTCTCACACCGATAAACTCATCTTT. It encodes CACEGLAGGYAFSHTDKLIF.

About this clone itself: A read error may be the cause here, since a much bigger clone is one base away. At the DNA level, this CDR3 is encoded by other sequences in the same sample as well. This chain joins TRDV2 and TRDJ1; 10 bases are shared with TRDD3. The CDR3 is 17 amino acids. V trimming: 3 bases; J trimming: 7 bases; junction bases outside the gene matches: 16. The germline CDR1 and CDR2 sequences are GEAIGNYY and EKD. The CDR3 DNA reads as TGTGCCTGTGACTCCGTATTGGGGGATACCGGGAAGGCTAAACTCATCTTT. Protein sequence: CACDSVLGDTGKAKLIF.

This clone came up a few times. Other DNA sequences in this specimen translate into the identical CDR3. The genes are TRDV2 and TRDJ1, with 8 bases matching TRDD3. J gave up 2 bases and V 0 bases, and 4 bases lay outside the gene matches. The CDR3 loop spans 15 amino acids. Germline-derived CDR1 and CDR2 are GEAIGNYY and EKD. The CDR3 DNA is TGTGCCTGTGACACCCTGGGGGACAATACCGATAAACTCATCTTT. Translation gives CACDTLGDNTDKLIF.

This clone was observed a few times. TCRdb's protein does not match the DNA translation at residue 8; the protein provided is translated from the DNA. V usage is TRDV2 and J usage is TRDJ1; maybe TRDD3 (5 bases). V gave up 2 bases and J gave up 3 bases, with 15 bases separating them. The CDR3 extends over 15 amino acids. Germline CDR1 GEAIGNYY, CDR2 EKD. For the CDR3, the DNA is TGTGCCTGTGACATAGTCGGGAGATACTCCGATAAACTCATCTTT. Translation: CACDIVGRYSDKLIF.

A remark on this clone: This is likely an artifact of a read error, given a far larger clone one base away. The rearrangement joins TRDV2 to TRDJ1, with no clear D. Germline CDR1 GEAIGNYY, CDR2 EKD. Deletions cut 3 bases from V and 2 bases from J, with 18 bases between. CDR3 length equals 16 residues. The CDR3 region has the DNA TGTGCCTGTGACGCCCTCTCTGGACGCTTGACCGATAAACTCATCTTT. Amino acid sequence: CACDALSGRLTDKLIF.

About this clone: The junction departs from the called germline gene at one end, perhaps through a read error. The chain joins TRDV2 to TRDJ1; 10 bases align to TRDD3. The CDR3 contains 20 residues. Germline V gives CDR1 GEAIGNYY, CDR2 EKD. The CDR3 region has the DNA TGTGCCTGTGACCCAGTCAGGGGGGATACGACGCATCATTACACCGATACACTCATCTTT. Amino acid sequence: CACDPVRGDTTHHYTDTLIF.

There are a few counts of this clone. V usage is TRDV2 and J usage is TRDJ1; 8 bases line up with TRDD3. The germline V gene encodes CDR1 GEAIGNYY and CDR2 EKD. There are 17 residues in the CDR3. With V trimmed by 3 bases and J by 0 bases, 11 bases remained unmatched. DNA for the CDR3: TGTGCCTGTGACCCGCTGGGGGAGACGCCCTACACCGATAAACTCATCTTT. Amino acids: CACDPLGETPYTDKLIF.

This clone was counted between two and nine times. This sequence joins TRDV2 and TRDJ1; 9 bases are shared with TRDD3. Germline V gives CDR1 GEAIGNYY, CDR2 EKD. CDR3 length equals 17 residues. J lost 0 bases, V lost 0 bases, and 7 bases had no gene match. CDR3 sequence (DNA): TGTGCCTGTGACACCGTTACTGGGGGACTCTACACCGATAAACTCATCTTT. This gives the protein CACDTVTGGLYTDKLIF.

By share, this clone counts as medium-sized. CDR3 amino acids: CACDSWGQHLDKLIF. The CDR3 region has the DNA TGTGCCTGTGACTCCTGGGGTCAACACCTAGATAAACTCATCTTT. The V call is TRDV2, the J call TRDJ1; possibly TRDD3 for D (6 bases). There are 15 residues in the CDR3. V was clipped by 3 bases and J by 5 bases, with 18 bases between them. Looked up from germline, CDR1 is GEAIGNYY and CDR2 is EKD.

This clone was counted a few times. The chain joins TRDV2 to TRDJ1; 8 nucleotides agree with TRDD3. J lost 3 bases, V lost 0 bases, and 8 bases had no gene match. CDR1 is GEAIGNYY and CDR2 is EKD in the germline V gene. The CDR3 has 16 residues. CDR3 DNA sequence: TGTGCCTGTGACACCGTGGGGGATGTGACGGCCGATAAACTCATCTTT. The encoded protein is CACDTVGDVTADKLIF.

Worth noting for this clone: One base away lies a much larger clone, so this may be a sequencing read error. Distinct nucleotide sequences in the sample also encode this CDR3. This chain links TRDV2 with TRDJ1, with TRDD3 identical over 12 bases. CDR3 size: 22 residues. V trimming: 3 bases; J trimming: 0 bases; junction bases outside the gene matches: 22. Per the germline V gene, CDR1 is GEAIGNYY and CDR2 is EKD. CDR3 amino acids: CACDPVSDRGTGGYLYTDKLIF. The CDR3 DNA sequence: TGTGCCTGTGACCCGGTGTCAGACAGGGGAACTGGGGGATACTTGTACACCGATAAACTCATCTTT.

Only a few counts were recorded for this clone. This chain connects TRDV2 to TRDJ3, with 11 bases matching TRDD3. J lost 0 bases, V lost 4 bases, and 10 bases had no gene match. This CDR3 spans 20 amino acids. The V gene's germline CDR1 is GEAIGNYY and CDR2 EKD. The DNA for the CDR3 is TGTGCCTGTGAAAGGCTGGGGGATACCCGAAGCTCCTGGGACACCCGACAGATGTTTTTC. It yields the protein CACERLGDTRSSWDTRQMFF.

By its share, this clone is medium-sized. V gene TRDV2 combines with J gene TRDJ1; 9 positions match TRDD3. There are 17 residues in the CDR3. J lost 0 bases, V lost 1 base, and 8 bases had no gene match. Germline V gene data show CDR1 as GEAIGNYY and CDR2 as EKD. The CDR3 loop is CACDTLLGDDDTDKLIF. As DNA, the CDR3 is TGTGCCTGTGACACTCTACTGGGGGACGACGACACCGATAAACTCATCTTT.

Remarks on this clone: A much larger clone sits a single nucleotide away, making a read error possible. Other DNA sequences in the same sample also yield this CDR3. V is TRDV2 and J is TRDJ1; D might be TRDD3 (5 bases). Germline-derived CDR1 and CDR2 are GEAIGNYY and EKD. CDR3 length: 18 amino acids. CDR3 in DNA: TGTGCCTGTGACACCGTGGCTCGAACGGGGAGCGACACCGACAAACTCATCTTT. Protein: CACDTVARTGSDTDKLIF.

This clone was observed a handful of times. This clone may be a read error of a much larger clone one base away. This sample also contains other DNA sequences that code for the same CDR3. In DNA, the CDR3 is TGTGCTCTTGGAGAAACCTTCACCCAGATTCCCAACGGGTTGGGGGTGGCGTTTACACATTTCGATAAACTCATCTTT. It yields the protein CALGETFTQIPNGLGVAFTHFDKLIF. The genes are TRDV1 and TRDJ1; TRDD3 might be the D (6 bases). In germline, CDR1 is TSWWSYY, CDR2 QGS. V was trimmed by 6 bases and J by 4 bases, leaving 51 bases between them. The CDR3 spans 26 residues.

This clone was detected only a few times. TCRdb's protein does not match the DNA translation at residue 6; the protein provided is translated from the DNA. The J gene is TRDJ1, the V gene TRDV2; D remains ambiguous. Germline loops: CDR1 GEAIGNYY, CDR2 EKD. This CDR3 contains 15 residues. Deletions cut 5 bases from V and 0 bases from J, with 15 bases between. The CDR3 spells CACVPQGRDTDKLIF. CDR3 DNA: TGTGCCTGTGTCCCGCAGGGCAGGGACACCGATAAACTCATCTTT.

In this sample, this clone turned up a few times. The chain carries TRDV2 and TRDJ3; D unclear. Germline CDR1 reads GEAIGNYY; CDR2 reads EKD. V was cut by 0 bases and J by 0 bases, with 8 bases left in between. This CDR3 has 17 residues. CDR3 in amino acids: CACDTPEASWDTRQMFF. The CDR3 DNA reads TGTGCCTGTGACACCCCAGAGGCCTCCTGGGACACCCGACAGATGTTTTTC.